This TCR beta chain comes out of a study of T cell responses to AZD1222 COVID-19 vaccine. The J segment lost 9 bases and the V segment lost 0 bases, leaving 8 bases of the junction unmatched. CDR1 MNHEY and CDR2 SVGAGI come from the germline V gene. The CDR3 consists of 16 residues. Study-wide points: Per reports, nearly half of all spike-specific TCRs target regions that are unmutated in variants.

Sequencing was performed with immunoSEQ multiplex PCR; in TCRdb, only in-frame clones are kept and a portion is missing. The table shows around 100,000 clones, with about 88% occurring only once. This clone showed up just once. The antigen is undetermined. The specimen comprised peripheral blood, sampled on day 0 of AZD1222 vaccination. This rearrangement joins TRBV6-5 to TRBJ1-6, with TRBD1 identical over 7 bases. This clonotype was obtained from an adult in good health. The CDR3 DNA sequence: TGTGCCAGCAGTTACTCCCCAGGGGGATCCGGTTCACCCCTCCACTTT. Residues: CASSYSPGGSGSPLHF.